The 18 T cell receptor beta chains given below trace back to one sample, sequenced in a study of CD4+ T cells in melanoma (dated by TCRdb to between 2021 and 2023). The library was generated by the immunoSEQ multiplex PCR assay. Entries here come from immuneACCESS through TCRdb and include only in-frame sequences with V and J called. Some clones fail to appear in such tables; in the studies checked, an unresolved V gene covers under half of the shortfall, and the cause of the remainder is unknown. The sample profile shows some 12,000 clones; approximately 70% of them were found once. Jointly, the top ten make up just under 9.5% of the sample. Sequenced sample: cells from a culture (not recorded whether cultured in vitro). The receptor set was obtained from a human donor with melanoma.

This sequence joins TRBV5-1 and TRBJ2-5; tentative D call: TRBD2 (5 bases). This CDR3 has 15 residues. V lost 4 bases to trimming and J lost 2 bases, with 15 bases between them. The V gene's germline CDR1 is SGHRS and CDR2 YFSETQ. The CDR3 sequence: CASSPSGMTQETQYF. The CDR3, as DNA: TGCGCCAGCAGCCCGTCGGGAATGACTCAAGAGACCCAGTACTTC.

The genes are TRBV7-9 and TRBJ2-1; TRBD1 or TRBD2 may be the D gene (5 bases each). Per the germline V gene, CDR1 is SEHNR and CDR2 is FQNEAQ (reference sequence). The CDR3 covers 15 residues. With 4 bases removed from V and 2 bases from J, the gap between germline ends came to 12 bases. CDR3 region: CASSSGTSPYNEQFF. The CDR3 DNA reads TGTGCCAGCAGCTCCGGGACGTCGCCCTACAATGAGCAGTTCTTC.

The rearrangement joins TRBV10-3 to TRBJ1-1; weak D call: TRBD1 (5 bases). Germline V gene lookup returns CDR1 ENHRY and CDR2 SYGVKD. The CDR3 spans 15 residues. V lost 8 bases and J 2 bases, leaving 18 bases between the germline ends. The CDR3 DNA reads TGTGCCATCCGGCTCATGGGGGGTTCCAACACTGAAGCTTTCTTT. It yields the protein CAIRLMGGSNTEAFF.

This rearrangement joins TRBV15 to TRBJ1-2; no firm D call. This CDR3 is built from 13 residues. Germline CDR1 LNHNV, CDR2 YYDKDF (reference sequence). The V gene lost 0 bases and the J gene lost 4 bases, with 6 bases spanning the gap. The CDR3 DNA reads TGTGCCACCAGCAGAGACAGGCCCTATGGCTACACCTTC. This encodes CATSRDRPYGYTF.

The chain combines TRBV6-1 with TRBJ1-1; D unclear. Germline CDR1 and CDR2: MNHNS and SASEGT. This CDR3 contains 15 residues. Trimming stripped 7 bases from V and 1 base from J, with 16 bases between. CDR3 in amino acids: CASNGMRPQNTEAFF. CDR3 DNA sequence: TGTGCCAGCAACGGGATGAGACCCCAGAACACTGAAGCTTTCTTT.

V and J are TRBV7-6 and TRBJ2-2; 8 nucleotides agree with TRBD2. With V trimmed by 4 bases and J by 4 bases, 8 bases remained unmatched. The CDR3 has 16 amino acids. CDR1 SGHVS and CDR2 FNYEAQ come from the germline V gene. This CDR3 is CASSSTGGQITGELFF. The CDR3 coding sequence is TGTGCCAGCAGCTCGACGGGGGGGCAAATCACCGGGGAGCTGTTTTTT. The variable domain in full, with the rest retrieved from reference TRBV7-6 and TRBJ2-2, is GAGVSQSPRYKVTKRGQDVALRCDPISGHVSLYWYRQALGQGPEFLTYFNYEAQQDKSGLPNDRFSAERPEGSISTLTIQRTEQRDSAMYRCASSSTGGQITGELFFGEGSRLTVL.

Here the CDR3 reads CASSAEGQGTTEAFF. The CDR3 nucleotides are TGTGCCAGCAGTGCTGAGGGACAGGGCACCACTGAAGCTTTCTTT. The chain is built from TRBV7-8 and TRBJ1-1; 9 positions match TRBD1. V lost 6 bases, J lost 4 bases, and 9 bases stayed unmatched. The CDR3 totals 15 residues. Germline V gene sequence: CDR1 SGHVS, CDR2 FQNEAQ.

The chain employs TRBV5-4 and TRBJ1-2, with D unclear. V was trimmed by 6 bases and J by 4 bases, leaving 13 bases between them. This CDR3 is 13 amino acids long. Looked up from germline, CDR1 is SGHNT and CDR2 is YYREEE (reference sequence). This CDR3 is CASTPSGSYGYTF. The DNA for the CDR3 is TGTGCCAGCACCCCCTCGGGCAGCTATGGCTACACCTTC.

The chain uses TRBV7-8 and TRBJ2-2; 8 bases agree with TRBD1. The CDR3 has 15 amino acids. Per germline, CDR1 SGHVS and CDR2 FQNEAQ. Trimming removed 2 bases from V and 5 bases from J; junction bases left unmatched: 4. The CDR3 bases are TGTGCCAGCAGCTTAAACAGGGGGAGGACCGGGGAGCTGTTTTTT. It is translated as CASSLNRGRTGELFF. The full variable domain, rest sourced from reference TRBV7-8 and TRBJ2-2, is GAGVSQSPRYKVAKRGQDVALRCDPISGHVSLFWYQQALGQGPEFLTYFQNEAQLDKSGLPSDRFFAERPEGSVSTLKIQRTQQEDSAVYLCASSLNRGRTGELFFGEGSRLTVL.

This clone was counted once. This chain links TRBV5-1 with TRBJ2-1, with 11 positions matching TRBD2. The ends lost 0 bases at V and 4 bases at J; junction bases unmatched: 12. In germline, CDR1 is SGHRS, CDR2 YFSETQ. The CDR3 sequence is 19 residues long. CDR3 sequence reads: CASSLVLAGGSPWYNEQFF. CDR3 sequence (DNA): TGCGCCAGCAGCTTGGTGCTAGCGGGGGGATCGCCTTGGTACAATGAGCAGTTCTTC.

The CDR3 here is CASSLAGSDEQFF. The CDR3 DNA reads TGCGCCAGCAGCTTGGCAGGGAGTGACGAGCAGTTCTTC. The genes are TRBV5-1 and TRBJ2-1; D possibly uses TRBD1 or TRBD2 (5 bases each). Germline V gene sequence: CDR1 SGHRS, CDR2 YFSETQ. The V end was cut by 0 bases, the J end by 10 bases, with 11 bases between. The length of the CDR3 is 13 residues.

In this sample, this clone turned up a few times. The rearrangement uses TRBV6-1 and TRBJ1-1, with TRBD1 as a possible D gene (5 bases). The germline CDR1 and CDR2 sequences are MNHNS and SASEGT. The CDR3 runs 12 residues. V lost 8 bases, J lost 1 base, and 8 bases lay in between. The CDR3 here is CASPGQNTEAFF. CDR3 coding DNA: TGTGCCAGCCCCGGACAGAACACTGAAGCTTTCTTT.

The CDR3 nucleotides are TGCAGCGCTGGACTAGCGGCGTCGGAGACCCAGTACTTC. This sequence encodes CSAGLAASETQYF. The chain links TRBV29-1 to TRBJ2-5; 10 bases map to TRBD2. After removal of 7 bases from V and 5 bases from J, the junction contained 7 bases not matched to a gene. The CDR3 is made up of 13 amino acids. CDR1 is SQVTM and CDR2 is ANQGSEA in the germline V gene.

The V gene is TRBV6-1, the J gene TRBJ1-5, with a weak D call TRBD1 (6 bases). V was trimmed by 5 bases and J by 4 bases, leaving 9 bases between them. Germline V CDR1 and CDR2: MNHNS, SASEGT. CDR3 size: 13 residues. CDR3: CASSIQGNQPQHF. CDR3 sequence (DNA): TGTGCCAGCAGTATACAGGGAAATCAGCCCCAGCATTTT.

The chain combines TRBV1 with TRBJ2-7; the table's D call of TRBD2 was not tested on the DNA. TRBV1 is marked as a pseudogene. CDR3 length: 16 residues. Written as DNA, the CDR3 is TGCACCAGCAGCTACTTACCTGCGGCGGGCCCCGGCGAGCAGTACTTC. Amino acid sequence: CTSSYLPAAGPGEQYF.

The gene calls are TRBV27 and TRBJ1-6; 8 nucleotides agree with TRBD1. J lost 8 bases, V lost 5 bases, and 14 bases had no gene match. The CDR3 loop spans 17 amino acids. CDR1 and CDR2 (germline): MNHEY, SMNVEV (reference sequence). The CDR3 DNA follows: TGTGCCAGCAGTCGACAGGGACAGGCCTTTCGTTATTCACCCCTCCACTTT. Protein: CASSRQGQAFRYSPLHF.

The chain couples TRBV14 to TRBJ2-6; D remains ambiguous. The CDR3 has 17 amino acids. Germline V lookup: CDR1 SGHDN, CDR2 FVKESK. V was cut by 0 bases and J by 2 bases, with 11 bases left in between. The CDR3 sequence is CASSQDRIFAGANVLTF. The CDR3 bases are TGTGCCAGCAGCCAAGATCGGATTTTTGCTGGGGCCAACGTCCTGACTTTC.

This clone turned up a few times. This rearrangement joins TRBV2 to TRBJ1-1; tentatively, D is TRBD1 (6 bases). V dropped 7 bases and J dropped 1 base, with 13 bases sitting between them. The V gene's germline CDR1 is SNHLY and CDR2 FYNNEI. This CDR3 comprises 14 residues. The CDR3 region has the DNA TGTGCCAGCACGTTCAGGGGAGCGAACACTGAAGCTTTCTTT. It is translated as CASTFRGANTEAFF.